The clone carrying this T cell receptor beta chain was observed at least ten times. Its antigen is not known. The CDR3 sequence is 14 residues long. These data belong to a study of T-cell reconstitution after alpha-beta-depleted transplantation in children. Study-level results: The study traced high day-60 TCRbeta diversity in some patients to surviving recipient T cells and thymic progenitors. Several hundred graft clones that had expanded were reportedly the source of alpha-beta T cells about two months after transplant. At one year after transplant, newly produced T cells mostly accounted for T-cell counts and diversity.

A library of TCRbeta sequences, prepared with unique molecular identifiers, was generated. One entry per CDR3 protein, called by TCRdb with MiXCR from the PCR reads. The table records 40,000 to 55,000 distinct CDR3 sequences, less than 6% of them present only once. The J gene is TRBJ2-7, the V gene TRBV21-1; the DNA was not compared with TRBD1, the D call given in the table. TRBV21-1 constitutes a pseudogene. This TCR came from a female patient aged 2-9 years who had a stem cell transplant for aplastic anemia, so the T cells may come from the graft donor. The sequencing here drew on PBMCs, mostly from graft donor cells, taken 60 days after TCRalphabeta/CD19-depleted stem cell transplant. The CDR3 loop reads CASLSGQGAYEQYF. The CDR3, as DNA: TGTGCCAGCCTATCGGGACAGGGTGCCTACGAGCAGTACTTC.